Following are 2 T cell receptor beta chains from one sample sequenced in a study. TCRdb re-analysed the 5' RACE reads in MiXCR, keeping a single row per CDR3 protein. Of about 54,000 distinct CDR3 sequences in the sample, 17% were seen once. The sequencing sample was made of naive CD4+ T cells sorted from blood. The subset: naive CD4+ T cells, CD4+CD45RA+CD25-. These receptors were collected from a female donor with breast cancer.

This clonotype was detected ten times or more. The genes are TRBV7-2 and TRBJ2-3; unclear D gene. CDR1 is SGHTA and CDR2 is FQGNSA in the germline V gene. The CDR3 length is 14 residues. Trimming removed 5 bases from V and 4 bases from J, with 13 bases in between. The CDR3 nucleotides are TGTGCCAGCAGCCCGACTGCCATCGCAGATACGCAGTATTTT. This gives the protein CASSPTAIADTQYF.

In this sample, this clonotype turned up a few times. CDR3 protein: CASSLLTGSDTEAFF. Here the CDR3 DNA reads TGTGCCAGCAGTTTATTGACAGGGAGTGACACTGAAGCTTTCTTT. The chain couples TRBV28 to TRBJ1-1; TRBD1 matches at 7 bases. J gave up 3 bases and V 1 base, and 5 bases lay outside the gene matches. CDR1 and CDR2 (germline): MDHEN, SYDVKM. The CDR3 runs 15 residues.